This T cell receptor (beta chain) was captured in a study of OX40 agonist ivuxolimab in advanced cancers. Study in general: The dose-escalation cohort was roughly 83% male, with a mean age of around 60 years, ranging about 23 to 79.

Profiled with immunoSEQ multiplex PCR; TCRdb holds only in-frame clones, not every one. The sample comprises about 59,000 clones, 80% to 90% of which are singletons, and approximately 0.41% rests with the top ten. The count of this clone is one. CDR1 is KGHSH, CDR2 LQKENI, per germline. Losses at the gene ends were 4 bases for V and 2 bases for J; bases not matched to a gene: 10. The CDR3 runs to 16 residues. Sampling times: baseline, cycle 4 day 1, cycle 7 day 1. The sequence derives from an adult with an advanced solid tumor such as melanoma, head and neck, liver or kidney cancer. This chain links TRBV18 with TRBJ2-5, with 7 bases identical to TRBD2. The sequenced sample was CD4+ or CD8+ T cells sorted from blood, obtained in a trial of the OX40 agonist ivuxolimab. CDR3 region: CASSLREASGQETQYF. The CDR3 region has the DNA TGTGCCAGCTCACTAAGGGAGGCTAGCGGACAAGAGACCCAGTACTTC.